The next 17 T cell receptor beta chains were all read from a single sample in a study of PD-1 blockade in classical Hodgkin lymphoma. The repertoire was sequenced with immunoSEQ multiplex PCR; TCRdb's copy has only in-frame clones and lacks some. The table shows around 9,000 clones, with 87% occurring only once. Time point: cycle 4 day 1 (C4D1), after more than five weeks of nivolumab. Following autologous stem cell transplantation, relapse occurred in every patient, and exposure to brentuximab vedotin varied. The starting material was peripheral blood mononuclear cells (PBMCs), obtained before the fourth cycle of nivolumab. The receptors shown here come from a human donor with classical Hodgkin lymphoma.

The chain combines TRBV19 with TRBJ2-4, with D possibly being TRBD1 (5 bases). V was shortened by 7 bases and J by 6 bases, with 16 bases between the two germline ends. Germline V gene lookup returns CDR1 LNHDA and CDR2 SQIVND (reference sequence). The CDR3 runs to 14 residues. The CDR3 DNA follows: TGTGCCAGTACCCATACAGGCGACGGAAACATTCAGTACTTC. The encoded protein is CASTHTGDGNIQYF.

The rearrangement joins TRBV28 to TRBJ1-1; 7 nucleotides line up with TRBD1. With V trimmed by 7 bases and J by 2 bases, 10 bases remained unmatched. CDR3 length equals 15 residues. Germline V gene lookup returns CDR1 MDHEN and CDR2 SYDVKM. The CDR3, as DNA: TGTGCCAGCACCCTACACTCAGGGGGTAACACTGAAGCTTTCTTT. This sequence encodes CASTLHSGGNTEAFF.

The gene calls are TRBV6-5 and TRBJ1-2; the match to TRBD1 covers 9 bases. Germline-derived CDR1 and CDR2 are MNHEY and SVGAGI. This CDR3 spans 15 amino acids. V was clipped by 4 bases and J by 7 bases; unmatched bases: 10. The CDR3 is CASSFTMGQGFGYTF. The CDR3, as DNA: TGTGCCAGCAGTTTTACGATGGGACAGGGATTTGGCTACACCTTC.

The gene calls are TRBV6-1 and TRBJ1-3, with 7 positions matching TRBD1. CDR1 is MNHNS and CDR2 is SASEGT in the germline V gene. The CDR3 consists of 22 residues. Trimming cost V 0 bases and J 0 bases; bases outside gene matches: 20. CDR3 DNA sequence: TGTGCCAGCAGTGAAGCGGCACTCAATTGGGACAGTAAAGGAGCCTCTGGAAACACCATATATTTT. Translating gives CASSEAALNWDSKGASGNTIYF.

Remarks on this clone: The germline gene is not matched at one end of the junction; a read error may be the cause. The chain couples TRBV27 to TRBJ1-2, with D possibly TRBD1 on 6 matching bases. The CDR3 sequence is 12 residues long. In germline, CDR1 is MNHEY, CDR2 SMNVEV (reference sequence). The CDR3 nucleotides are TGTGCCAGCAGTTTGGCAGGGGAGGGCTACGCCTTC. It is translated as CASSLAGEGYAF.

This clone was seen more than once but under ten times. V and J are TRBV7-2 and TRBJ1-6, with 8 bases matching TRBD1. The trim removed 11 bases at V and 15 bases at J, leaving 24 bases unmatched. The length of the CDR3 is 16 residues. Germline-derived CDR1 and CDR2 are SGHTA and FQGNSA. This chain's CDR3 is CASTPGQVLFSGLLHF. The CDR3 DNA follows: TGTGCCTCAACTCCGGGACAGGTCCTGTTTAGTGGGCTCCTCCACTTT.

This CDR3 reads CASSLWGIDAKNIQYF. As DNA, the CDR3 is TGTGCCAGCAGTTTGTGGGGAATTGATGCCAAAAACATTCAGTACTTC. The chain links TRBV28 to TRBJ2-4; D gene uncertain. Germline V gene data show CDR1 as MDHEN and CDR2 as SYDVKM. The CDR3 is 16 residues long. With 3 bases removed from V and 1 base from J, the gap between germline ends came to 13 bases.

In its sample, this clone was seen once. The V gene is TRBV20-1, the J gene TRBJ1-1; D not resolved. V gave up 6 bases and J gave up 0 bases, with 5 bases separating them. This CDR3 is built from 11 residues. Germline V gives CDR1 DFQATT, CDR2 SNEGSKA (reference sequence). The CDR3 is CSAGVNTEAFF. The CDR3 region has the DNA TGCAGTGCGGGCGTGAACACTGAAGCTTTCTTT.

This clone counts as large (0.1 to 1%). The chain recombines TRBV5-5 with TRBJ1-2; D uncertain. V lost 5 bases and J lost 2, with 10 bases in between. Germline values: CDR1 SGHKS, CDR2 YYEKEE (reference sequence). The length of the CDR3 is 13 residues. The CDR3 sequence is CASRTQENYGYTF. CDR3 nucleotide sequence: TGTGCCAGCAGAACTCAGGAAAACTATGGCTACACCTTC.

The V and J genes are TRBV6-5 and TRBJ1-1; TRBD1 matches 7 bases. The trim removed 6 bases at V and 1 base at J, leaving 8 bases unmatched. The germline gives CDR1 MNHEY, CDR2 SVGAGI. This CDR3 has 15 residues. CDR3 nucleotide sequence: TGTGCCAGCAGACCACGGACAGGAAAGAACACTGAAGCTTTCTTT. This codes for CASRPRTGKNTEAFF.

The gene calls are TRBV27 and TRBJ2-1; the D gene could be TRBD1 or TRBD2 (5 bases each). Trimming left V 7 bases short and J 6 bases short, with 19 bases between. The CDR3 totals 15 residues. Germline CDR1 and CDR2: MNHEY and SMNVEV (reference sequence). The CDR3 coding sequence is TGTGCCAGCACCACCGGGGCCCTTTGGACCAATGAGCAGTTCTTC. Its protein product is CASTTGALWTNEQFF.

This clone turned up a few times. The chain combines TRBV4-3 with TRBJ2-6; D ambiguous. The CDR3 is 15 residues long. V shed 1 base and J shed 0 bases, with 4 bases lying between them. Per germline, CDR1 LGHNA and CDR2 YSLEER. The CDR3 DNA is TGCGCCAGCAGCCAAGGACGCTCTGGGGCCAACGTCCTGACTTTC. Translating gives CASSQGRSGANVLTF.

This clone showed up just once. The V and J genes are TRBV18 and TRBJ2-6; tentative D call: TRBD2 (6 bases). CDR1 and CDR2 from the germline V gene are KGHSH and LQKENI. Trimming stripped 2 bases from V and 2 bases from J, with 7 bases between. The CDR3 is made up of 15 amino acids. The CDR3 loop is CASSPERAGANVLTF. In DNA form, the CDR3 reads TGTGCCAGCTCACCAGAGCGGGCTGGGGCCAACGTCCTGACTTTC. Full variable domain (rest looked up from reference TRBV18 and TRBJ2-6): NAGVMQNPRHLVRRRGQEARLRCSPMKGHSHVYWYRQLPEEGLKFMVYLQKENIIDESGMPKERFSAEFPKEGPSILRIQQVVRGDSAAYFCASSPERAGANVLTFGAGSRLTVL.

Worth noting for this clone: An end of the junction differs from the germline gene, which may be a read error. The chain combines TRBV7-7 with TRBJ2-1; 7 nucleotides agree with TRBD1. Per the germline V gene, CDR1 is SSHAT and CDR2 is FNYEAQ (reference sequence). This CDR3 comprises 16 residues. The CDR3, as DNA: TGTGCTAGCAGCTCCCCCGGGACAGCAACCCACAATGAGCAGTTCTTC. Protein sequence: CASSSPGTATHNEQFF.

The chain combines TRBV7-6 with TRBJ2-3; 7 positions agree with TRBD2. Germline loops: CDR1 SGHVS, CDR2 FNYEAQ. V was pared by 6 bases and J by 0 bases, with 6 bases of the junction left unmatched. CDR3 size: 15 residues. The CDR3 reads CASSRLAESTDTQYF. The CDR3 DNA reads as TGTGCCAGCAGTCGCCTAGCGGAAAGCACAGATACGCAGTATTTT.

This clone was recorded once. The chain links TRBV15 to TRBJ2-5; 16 nucleotides line up with TRBD2. The CDR3 is 17 residues long. Germline CDR1 is LNHNV and CDR2 is YYDKDF (reference sequence). Germline trimming cut 5 bases from V and 5 bases from J; bases unmatched to any gene: 8. This chain's CDR3 is CATSAGTSGGAIETQYF. In DNA, the CDR3 is TGTGCCACCAGCGCCGGGACTAGCGGGGGGGCAATCGAGACCCAGTACTTC.

The genes are TRBV27 and TRBJ1-1, with D maybe TRBD1 (6 bases). The CDR3 covers 13 residues. Trimming removed 6 bases from V and 10 bases from J, with 18 bases in between. Germline V lookup: CDR1 MNHEY, CDR2 SMNVEV (reference sequence). The CDR3 region is CASSLREGDIAFF. In DNA form, the CDR3 reads TGTGCCAGCAGCTTAAGGGAGGGGGATATAGCTTTCTTT.